The clone carrying this T cell receptor (beta chain) came up many times. As yet, its antigen is unknown. Both iRepertoire HTBI primers and Arm-PCR of CDR3 regions were used to build the TCR beta libraries. From the multiplex PCR reads, TCRdb called clonotypes with MiXCR, one entry per CDR3 protein. The sample has about 240,000 distinct CDR3 sequences, just over 20% seen once. This entry comes from a study of regulatory T cells in long-lasting Graves disease. Whole-study context: Newly diagnosed Graves' patients had under 3 months of antithyroid drugs. Findings of the study overall: Those with persistent disease had in common more public clonotypes (about 3,000) than new patients (966). Persistent disease samples used TRBV28, TRBJ1-2 and TRBJ2-5 preferentially.

The time point: newly diagnosed GD, antithyroid drugs for less than 3 months. The authors made the TCR library using RNA they extracted from PBMCs. Peripheral blood, 7.5 to 9.5 milliliters per patient, was collected in EDTA tubes. V was pared by 6 bases and J by 5 bases, with 12 bases of the junction left unmatched. Germline V gene data show CDR1 as SGHNT and CDR2 as YENEEA. This CDR3 region has 16 residues. Sequencing was performed on peripheral blood mononuclear cells (PBMCs), taken at new diagnosis, from a patient treated with antithyroid drugs. This sequence originates from a female donor with Graves disease. The V and J genes are TRBV11-3 and TRBJ1-4, with 7 positions matching TRBD1. CDR3 sequence: CASSRASGTANEKLFF. For the CDR3, the DNA is TGTGCCAGCAGTCGAGCCTCCGGGACAGCGAATGAAAAACTGTTTTTT.